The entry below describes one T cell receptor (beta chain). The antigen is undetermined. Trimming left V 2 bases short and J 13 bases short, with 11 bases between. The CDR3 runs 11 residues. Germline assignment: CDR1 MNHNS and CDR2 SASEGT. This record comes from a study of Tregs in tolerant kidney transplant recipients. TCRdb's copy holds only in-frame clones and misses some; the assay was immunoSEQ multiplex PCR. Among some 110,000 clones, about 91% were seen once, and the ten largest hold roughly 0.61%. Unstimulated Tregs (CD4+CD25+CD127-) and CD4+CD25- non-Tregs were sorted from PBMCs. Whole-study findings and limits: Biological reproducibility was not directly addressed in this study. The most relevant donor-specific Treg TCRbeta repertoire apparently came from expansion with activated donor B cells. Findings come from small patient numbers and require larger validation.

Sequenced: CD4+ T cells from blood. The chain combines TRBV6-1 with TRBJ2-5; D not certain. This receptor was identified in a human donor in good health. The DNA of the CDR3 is TGTGCCAGCAGTGAACGGCCGTCCTCGTACTTC. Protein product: CASSERPSSYF.